Each of the 26 T cell receptor beta chains below was sequenced from the same sample in a study of human T cells and chemical hapten exposure. Time point meaning: pre-sensitization, week 0. The treatment: therapeutic diphenylcyclopropenone sensitization with weekly scalp DPC. TCRdb re-derived calls from the RACE reads in MiXCR, one entry per CDR3 protein. The sample lists 250,000 or so distinct CDR3 sequences, over 8% occurring once. The sequenced sample was whole blood, obtained in connection with sensitization to the hapten diphenylcyclopropenone (DPC). The source of these receptors is a woman aged 40 to 50 with alopecia areata. Some clones in this sample may be carry-over from other donors' samples.

CDR3 sequence reads: CSVRDRGPEQYF. CDR3 in DNA: TGCAGCGTGAGGGACAGGGGGCCCGAGCAGTACTTC. V gene TRBV29-1 combines with J gene TRBJ2-7; the match to TRBD1 covers 12 bases. Germline assignment: CDR1 SQVTM and CDR2 ANQGSEA. Trimming at V came to 6 bases and at J to 6 bases, leaving 3 bases not matched to a gene. This CDR3 has 12 amino acids.

The chain employs TRBV10-3 and TRBJ2-7; weak D call: TRBD1 (5 bases). Germline loops: CDR1 ENHRY, CDR2 SYGVKD. The CDR3 contains 14 residues. V lost 11 bases to trimming and J lost 1 base, with 18 bases between them. The DNA of the CDR3 is TGTGCCTCCCATCCGGTCCAGGGTTCCTACGAGCAGTACTTC. This translates into CASHPVQGSYEQYF.

This clonotype has only a few counts. This rearrangement joins TRBV6-1 to TRBJ2-3; 7 bases are a match to TRBD1. V lost 6 bases and J lost 3; bases outside the gene matches: 3. Germline V CDR1 and CDR2: MNHNS, SASEGT. There are 13 residues in the CDR3. The CDR3: CASRDRSTDTQYF. In nucleotides, the CDR3 is TGTGCCAGCAGGGACAGGTCGACAGATACGCAGTATTTT.

The chain is built from TRBV6-2 or TRBV6-3 and TRBJ2-5; tentative D call: TRBD1 (6 bases). V lost 2 bases, J lost 5 bases, and 21 bases lay in between. The germline CDR1 and CDR2 sequences are MNHEY and SVGEGT. CDR3 length: 17 amino acids. The DNA of the CDR3 is TGTGCCAGCAGTTACCCCCGCAGGGGTCAAAGTCCGGAGACCCAGTACTTC. It is translated as CASSYPRRGQSPETQYF.

This clonotype was recorded a few times. The chain links TRBV28 to TRBJ2-2; possible D gene TRBD2, 8 bases. V dropped 2 bases and J dropped 6 bases, with 22 bases sitting between them. This CDR3 contains 18 residues. Germline lookup yields CDR1 MDHEN and CDR2 SYDVKM. The CDR3 here is CASSLHPGGGTEAGELFF. In DNA, the CDR3 is TGTGCCAGCAGTTTACACCCTGGCGGGGGGACAGAAGCCGGGGAGCTGTTTTTT.

This clonotype came up a few times. V and J are TRBV20-1 and TRBJ1-2; maybe TRBD1 (5 bases). The CDR3 has 14 amino acids. Germline V lookup: CDR1 DFQATT, CDR2 SNEGSKA (reference sequence). Trimming took off 5 bases at V and 4 bases at J, with 17 bases between the two ends. This CDR3 is CSAPRGGIFYGYTF. In nucleotides, the CDR3 is TGCAGTGCTCCCCGGGGGGGGATCTTCTATGGCTACACCTTC.

This clonotype was seen repeatedly, ten times or more. The chain uses TRBV12-3 or TRBV12-4 and TRBJ2-1; weak D call: TRBD1 (6 bases). Between the trimmed V and J ends, which lost 3 bases and 7 bases, there was a span of 13 bases. This CDR3 is 14 amino acids long. In DNA, the CDR3 is TGTGCCAGCAGTTTCCGGCAGGGGTCGAATGAGCAGTTCTTC. This codes for CASSFRQGSNEQFF.

The rearrangement uses TRBV7-9 and TRBJ2-7; 10 bases map to TRBD2. Germline lookup yields CDR1 SEHNR and CDR2 FQNEAQ (reference sequence). V lost 5 bases and J lost 5; bases outside the gene matches: 12. The CDR3 extends over 16 amino acids. The CDR3 region has the DNA TGTGCCAGCAGCCTGCAACTAGCGGGAACTACTGACGAGCAGTACTTC. Translating gives CASSLQLAGTTDEQYF.

This rearrangement joins TRBV7-2 to TRBJ2-7, with TRBD2 matching 11 bases. The CDR3 contains 16 residues. In germline, CDR1 is SGHTA, CDR2 FQGNSA. Trimming cost V 5 bases and J 2 bases; bases outside gene matches: 8. The CDR3 nucleotides read TGTGCCAGCAGCCGAGGGCTAGCGGGAGGTCCCTACGAGCAGTACTTC. Its translation is CASSRGLAGGPYEQYF.

Only a few counts were recorded for this clonotype. This CDR3 reads CASSELINYGYTF. The CDR3 coding sequence is TGTGCCAGCAGTGAGCTTATAAACTATGGCTACACCTTC. The rearrangement joins TRBV12-3 or TRBV12-4 to TRBJ1-2; no firm D call. Between the trimmed V and J ends, which lost 5 bases and 2 bases, there was a span of 9 bases. The CDR3 has 13 amino acids.

The chain carries TRBV12-3 or TRBV12-4 and TRBJ2-3, with 10 bases identical to TRBD2. Trimming removed 6 bases from V and 4 bases from J; junction bases left unmatched: 7. This CDR3 has 15 residues. CDR3 bases: TGTGCCAGCAGCGAGCGGGAGGGGGGCCCAGATACGCAGTATTTT. It specifies CASSEREGGPDTQYF.

The chain carries TRBV7-2 and TRBJ2-5; D call uncertain. Germline lookup yields CDR1 SGHTA and CDR2 FQGNSA. The CDR3 consists of 14 residues. The V gene lost 3 bases and the J gene lost 3 bases, with 11 bases spanning the gap. The CDR3 protein is CASSFQTGEETQYF. The DNA for the CDR3 is TGTGCCAGCAGCTTCCAAACTGGGGAAGAGACCCAGTACTTC.

The chain combines TRBV5-1 with TRBJ1-1, with 8 bases that match TRBD1. This CDR3 is built from 15 residues. Trimming at V came to 3 bases and at J to 6 bases, leaving 10 bases not matched to a gene. CDR1 and CDR2 from the germline V gene are SGHRS and YFSETQ. The CDR3 spells CASSSHTGGGAEAFF. As DNA, the CDR3 is TGCGCCAGCAGCTCCCACACAGGGGGAGGGGCTGAAGCTTTCTTT.

This clonotype was counted only a few times. The gene calls are TRBV6-1 and TRBJ2-1; 15 bases are a match to TRBD2. Germline V gene sequence: CDR1 MNHNS, CDR2 SASEGT. Unmatched junction bases numbered 5, after V lost 5 bases and J lost 6 bases. The CDR3 is made up of 16 amino acids. CDR3 sequence (DNA): TGTGCCAGCAGTCCTCGGACTAGCGGGAGGGCCAATGAGCAGTTCTTC. It encodes CASSPRTSGRANEQFF.

This clonotype was recorded many times. The genes are TRBV7-3 and TRBJ2-2; TRBD2 agrees at 9 bases. V was clipped by 7 bases and J by 4 bases; unmatched bases: 7. CDR1 SGHTA and CDR2 FQGTGA come from the germline V gene. The CDR3 totals 15 residues. The CDR3: CASKEAGGRTGELFF. CDR3 nucleotides: TGTGCCAGCAAAGAGGCGGGAGGGCGCACCGGGGAGCTGTTTTTT.

This chain uses TRBV7-2 with TRBJ2-7; maybe TRBD1 (6 bases). Trimming cost V 2 bases and J 3 bases, with 11 bases left between them. The CDR3 extends over 14 amino acids. CDR1 and CDR2 (germline): SGHTA, FQGNSA. The CDR3 DNA is TGTGCCAGCAGCTTACTGGGGACAATCTACGAGCAGTACTTC. This sequence encodes CASSLLGTIYEQYF.

The genes are TRBV7-9 and TRBJ1-6; no clear D gene. The CDR3 length is 14 residues. Germline loops: CDR1 SEHNR, CDR2 FQNEAQ (reference sequence). The germline V and J ends were trimmed by 5 bases and 13 bases, with 18 bases remaining between them. For the CDR3, the DNA is TGTGCCAGCAGCCCCAGTGTCGCTCCAGGTCCCCTCCACTTT. It translates to CASSPSVAPGPLHF.

This chain joins TRBV12-3 or TRBV12-4 and TRBJ2-2; no reliable D call. Trimming pared 0 bases from V and 5 bases from J, leaving 10 bases between. CDR3 length: 15 residues. CDR3 region: CASSLAVGWTGELFF. DNA for the CDR3: TGTGCCAGCAGTTTAGCCGTAGGCTGGACCGGGGAGCTGTTTTTT.

The gene calls are TRBV6-5 and TRBJ1-1, with D perhaps TRBD1 (6 bases). The CDR3 is 14 residues long. Trimming left V 5 bases short and J 5 bases short, with 15 bases between. CDR1 is MNHEY and CDR2 is SVGAGI in the germline V gene. CDR3 bases: TGTGCCAGCAGTGCCACAGGGCAGAGAACTGAAGCTTTCTTT. Encoded protein: CASSATGQRTEAFF.

The V gene is TRBV7-9, the J gene TRBJ2-4; weak D call: TRBD1 (6 bases). This CDR3 has 15 amino acids. V was trimmed by 5 bases and J by 4 bases, leaving 15 bases between them. Germline V gene data show CDR1 as SEHNR and CDR2 as FQNEAQ (reference sequence). The CDR3 nucleotides read TGTGCCAGCAGCCCCCACCACGGACAGAAAAACATTCAGTACTTC. Encoded protein: CASSPHHGQKNIQYF.

This clonotype was seen a handful of times. The chain recombines TRBV3-1 with TRBJ1-6, with D tentatively TRBD1 (5 bases). V was clipped by 1 base and J by 7 bases, with 11 bases between them. Germline-derived CDR1 and CDR2 are LGHDT and YNNKEL (reference sequence). This CDR3 contains 15 residues. CDR3 amino acids: CASSQGGRANSPLHF. Written as DNA, the CDR3 is TGTGCCAGCAGCCAAGGGGGCAGGGCAAATTCACCCCTCCACTTT.

This clonotype was found a few times. The chain employs TRBV29-1 and TRBJ2-5, with D maybe TRBD2 (6 bases). The germline CDR1 and CDR2 sequences are SQVTM and ANQGSEA. CDR3 length: 14 residues. The V gene lost 4 bases and the J gene lost 7 bases, with 19 bases spanning the gap. Here the CDR3 reads CSVAPQEGKVTQYF. The CDR3 DNA is TGCAGCGTTGCCCCCCAGGAGGGCAAGGTGACCCAGTACTTC.

This clonotype was found a few times. The chain carries TRBV7-2 and TRBJ1-2; D possibly corresponds to TRBD1 (6 bases). The V gene's germline CDR1 is SGHTA and CDR2 FQGNSA. Trimming pared 2 bases from V and 2 bases from J, leaving 9 bases between. The CDR3 has 14 residues. CDR3 loop: CASSLRQGNYGYTF. The CDR3 nucleotides are TGTGCCAGCAGCTTAAGGCAGGGGAACTATGGCTACACCTTC.

This clonotype has at least ten counts. The chain combines TRBV7-2 with TRBJ1-4, with no clear D. Germline V CDR1 and CDR2: SGHTA, FQGNSA. V lost 1 base, J lost 8 bases, and 8 bases lay in between. The CDR3 is made up of 13 amino acids. The CDR3 bases are TGTGCCAGCAGCTTAGGAAGACTAGAAAAACTGTTTTTT. Translating gives CASSLGRLEKLFF.

To note about this clonotype: One end of the junction varies from germline; a read error may be responsible. This rearrangement joins TRBV24-1 to TRBJ2-7; 7 bases line up with TRBD2. The CDR3 has 12 residues. The germline gives CDR1 KGHDR, CDR2 SFDVKD. The CDR3 DNA follows: TGCGCTCGGCGGGAGCGGTTATACGAGCAGTACTTC. It encodes CARRERLYEQYF.

The CDR3 coding sequence is TGTGCCAGCTCACAGGGGACAGGGGATAATTCACCCCTCCACTTT. Translated, it gives CASSQGTGDNSPLHF. The chain recombines TRBV18 with TRBJ1-6, with 10 bases fitting TRBD1. This CDR3 spans 15 amino acids. With V trimmed by 4 bases and J by 5 bases, 2 bases remained unmatched. Germline assignment: CDR1 KGHSH and CDR2 LQKENI. The variable domain in full, completed from reference TRBV18 and TRBJ1-6, reads NAGVMQNPRHLVRRRGQEARLRCSPMKGHSHVYWYRQLPEEGLKFMVYLQKENIIDESGMPKERFSAEFPKEGPSILRIQQVVRGDSAAYFCASSQGTGDNSPLHFGNGTRLTVT.